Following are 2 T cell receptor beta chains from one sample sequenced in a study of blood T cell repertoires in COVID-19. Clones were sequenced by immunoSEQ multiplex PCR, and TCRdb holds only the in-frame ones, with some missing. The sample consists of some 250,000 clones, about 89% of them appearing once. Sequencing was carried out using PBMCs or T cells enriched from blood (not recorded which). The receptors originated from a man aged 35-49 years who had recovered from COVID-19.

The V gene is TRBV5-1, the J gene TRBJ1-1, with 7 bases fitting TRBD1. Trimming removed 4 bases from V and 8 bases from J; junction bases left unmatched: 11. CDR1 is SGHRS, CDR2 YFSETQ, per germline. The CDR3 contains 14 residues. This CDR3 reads CASSADRAQREAFF. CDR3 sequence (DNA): TGCGCCAGCAGCGCAGACAGGGCCCAGAGGGAAGCTTTCTTT. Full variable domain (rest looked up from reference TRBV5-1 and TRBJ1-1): KAGVTQTPRYLIKTRGQQVTLSCSPISGHRSVSWYQQTPGQGLQFLFEYFSETQRNKGNFPGRFSGRQFSNSRSEMNVSTLELGDSALYLCASSADRAQREAFFGQGTRLTVV.

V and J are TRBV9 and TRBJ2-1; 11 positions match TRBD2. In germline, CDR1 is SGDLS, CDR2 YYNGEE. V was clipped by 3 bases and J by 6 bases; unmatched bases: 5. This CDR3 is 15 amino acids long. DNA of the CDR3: TGTGCCAGCAGCGAGCTAGCGGGGGGTCCCAATGAGCAGTTCTTC. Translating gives CASSELAGGPNEQFF. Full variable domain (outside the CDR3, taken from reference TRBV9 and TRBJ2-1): DSGVTQTPKHLITATGQRVTLRCSPRSGDLSVYWYQQSLDQGLQFLIQYYNGEERAKGNILERFSAQQFPDLHSELNLSSLELGDSALYFCASSELAGGPNEQFFGPGTRLTVL.